This T cell receptor (beta chain) was sequenced during a study of cytomegalovirus exposure and HLA in healthy donors. Amplification used 60 Vbeta primers and 13 Jbeta primers. The repertoire was sequenced with immunoSEQ multiplex PCR; TCRdb's copy has only in-frame clones and lacks some. The sample holds a few hundred thousand clones, around 86% seen once. Findings and caveats of the study: What a later analysis reportedly showed was that an Asian-associated ancestry cluster had fewer N-insertions than the roughly 700-donor mean. Among the most significant clusters, several appeared linked to common viral pathogens in a later analysis. A highly shared variant cluster was judged a likely technical artifact.

This CDR3 is 13 amino acids long. With 7 bases removed from V and 8 bases from J, the gap between germline ends came to 12 bases. Germline CDR1 MNHEY, CDR2 SMNVEV (reference sequence). This clone was seen more than once but under ten times. Its antigen remains unidentified. The gene calls are TRBV27 and TRBJ1-6; D is undetermined. The receptor was derived from a woman aged 45-65 years in good health and CMV-seropositive. The sample taken for sequencing was PBMCs. CDR3 coding DNA: TGTGCCAGCAACAAACTTCAGGATTCACCCCTCCACTTT. Its translation: CASNKLQDSPLHF.